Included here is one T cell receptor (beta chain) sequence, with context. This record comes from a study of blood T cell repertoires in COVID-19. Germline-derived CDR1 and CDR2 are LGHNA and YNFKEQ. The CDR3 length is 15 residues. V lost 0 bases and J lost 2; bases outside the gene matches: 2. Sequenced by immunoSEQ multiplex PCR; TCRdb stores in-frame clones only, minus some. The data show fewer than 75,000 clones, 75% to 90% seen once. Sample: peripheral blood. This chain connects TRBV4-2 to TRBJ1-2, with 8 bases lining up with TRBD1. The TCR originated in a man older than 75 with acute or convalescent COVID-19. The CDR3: CASSQDRGLNYGYTF. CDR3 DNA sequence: TGTGCCAGCAGCCAAGACAGGGGGCTCAACTATGGCTACACCTTC.